The 16 T cell receptor beta chains reported below all come from one sample, sequenced in a study of cytomegalovirus exposure and HLA in healthy donors. Profiling relied on immunoSEQ multiplex PCR, and the TCRdb table lists in-frame clones only, not all of them. The sample has 110,000 or so clones, around 88% seen once. The sequenced material came from PBMCs. All receptors derive from a young man in good health and CMV-seronegative.

The CDR3 loop is CASSKGQGAFEQYF. DNA for the CDR3: TGTGCCAGCAGCAAGGGACAGGGGGCTTTCGAGCAGTACTTC. The chain is built from TRBV21-1 and TRBJ2-7; the table's D call, TRBD1, was not checked against the DNA. TRBV21-1 is labeled a pseudogene. The CDR3 has 14 residues.

The J gene is TRBJ2-3, the V gene TRBV4-1, with 10 bases aligning to TRBD2. The trim removed 1 base at V and 2 bases at J, leaving 6 bases unmatched. Germline CDR1 and CDR2: MGHRA and YSYEKL. The CDR3 sequence is 17 residues long. The CDR3 bases are TGCGCCAGCAGCCAAGGTCTAGCGGGAGAGGTCACAGATACGCAGTATTTT. It specifies CASSQGLAGEVTDTQYF.

This chain joins TRBV7-9 and TRBJ1-2; D possibly corresponds to TRBD1 (6 bases). Trimming left V 3 bases short and J 1 base short, with 15 bases between. The CDR3 extends over 16 amino acids. Germline CDR1 is SEHNR and CDR2 is FQNEAQ (reference sequence). CDR3: CASSLLTGKVNYGYTF. The CDR3 DNA follows: TGTGCCAGCAGCTTGTTAACAGGGAAGGTTAACTATGGCTACACCTTC.

The chain recombines TRBV7-6 with TRBJ1-4; TRBD1 might be the D (5 bases). V was cut by 5 bases and J by 2 bases, with 15 bases left in between. Germline V gene lookup returns CDR1 SGHVS and CDR2 FNYEAQ. The CDR3 covers 16 residues. The CDR3 bases are TGTGCCAGCAGCCGGATCGACAGAAGGACTAATGAAAAACTGTTTTTT. It codes for CASSRIDRRTNEKLFF.

The chain carries TRBV4-2 and TRBJ1-5; D may be TRBD1 (5 bases). Germline-derived CDR1 and CDR2 are LGHNA and YNFKEQ. CDR3 length: 17 residues. V was cut by 0 bases and J by 1 base, with 13 bases left in between. CDR3 bases: TGTGCCAGCAGCCAAGAGCCAGGGCCCAAAAGCAATCAGCCCCAGCATTTT. It translates to CASSQEPGPKSNQPQHF.

This clone was seen just once. This chain links TRBV5-1 with TRBJ1-2, with 7 bases identical to TRBD1. This CDR3 contains 17 residues. Germline CDR1 SGHRS, CDR2 YFSETQ. V trimming: 4 bases; J trimming: 5 bases; junction bases outside the gene matches: 17. CDR3 in amino acids: CASSESFMTTGTYGYTF. CDR3 coding DNA: TGCGCCAGCAGCGAAAGTTTTATGACGACAGGGACTTATGGCTACACCTTC. The variable domain in full, completed from reference TRBV5-1 and TRBJ1-2, reads KAGVTQTPRYLIKTRGQQVTLSCSPISGHRSVSWYQQTPGQGLQFLFEYFSETQRNKGNFPGRFSGRQFSNSRSEMNVSTLELGDSALYLCASSESFMTTGTYGYTFGSGTRLTVV.

The V gene is TRBV5-1, the J gene TRBJ2-3, with 12 bases lining up with TRBD2. Trimming took 4 bases from V and 1 from J; bases not matched to a gene: 13. Germline V gives CDR1 SGHRS, CDR2 YFSETQ. The CDR3 has 19 amino acids. CDR3 sequence reads: CASSLSKVTSGGGTDTQYF. As DNA, the CDR3 is TGCGCCAGCAGCCTCTCCAAAGTGACTAGCGGGGGAGGCACAGATACGCAGTATTTT.

A few counts support this clone. This sequence joins TRBV6-1 and TRBJ2-1, with 10 nucleotides matching TRBD2. This CDR3 has 15 amino acids. Losses at the gene ends were 2 bases for V and 4 bases for J; bases not matched to a gene: 2. The germline gives CDR1 MNHNS, CDR2 SASEGT. CDR3 sequence: CASSESSGGYNEQFF. CDR3 nucleotide sequence: TGTGCCAGCAGTGAAAGTAGCGGGGGGTACAATGAGCAGTTCTTC.

The rearrangement uses TRBV6-5 and TRBJ2-1; D might be TRBD1 (5 bases). V was pared by 6 bases and J by 3 bases, with 9 bases between. Germline V gives CDR1 MNHEY, CDR2 SVGAGI. This CDR3 is built from 13 residues. CDR3 region: CASRWTRYNEQFF. CDR3 DNA sequence: TGTGCCAGCAGGTGGACACGCTACAATGAGCAGTTCTTC.

CDR3: CASDEIGEGSGYTF. The CDR3 DNA is TGTGCCTCAGATGAGATCGGAGAAGGTAGCGGCTACACCTTC. The chain combines TRBV30 with TRBJ1-2, with D hard to call. The CDR3 has 14 residues. V was trimmed by 7 bases and J by 8 bases, leaving 23 bases between them. Germline values: CDR1 GTSNPN, CDR2 SVGIG (reference sequence).

This clone was detected once. The chain is built from TRBV10-3 and TRBJ2-3; 10 nucleotides agree with TRBD2. Germline-derived CDR1 and CDR2 are ENHRY and SYGVKD. The CDR3 has 17 amino acids. Trimming removed 2 bases from V and 3 bases from J; junction bases left unmatched: 8. CDR3 amino acids: CAISEQTLAGRTDTQYF. As DNA, the CDR3 is TGTGCCATCAGTGAGCAAACACTAGCGGGGAGGACAGATACGCAGTATTTT.

This clone was counted a few times. The CDR3 is CASSDGTGADTQYF. The CDR3 bases are TGTGCCAGCAGTGACGGGACAGGGGCAGATACGCAGTATTTT. This chain connects TRBV6-4 to TRBJ2-3; 10 bases line up with TRBD1. Germline CDR1 MRHNA, CDR2 SNTAGT. V shed 2 bases and J 4 bases; nucleotides not matched to a gene: 0. The CDR3 totals 14 residues.

CDR3 region: CASSAGTHAGNTIYF. CDR3 DNA: TGCGCCAGCAGCGCCGGGACACATGCTGGAAACACCATATATTTT. V is TRBV5-1 and J is TRBJ1-3; D is possibly TRBD1 (6 bases). Germline V gene lookup returns CDR1 SGHRS and CDR2 YFSETQ. CDR3 length: 15 amino acids. Trimming shortened V by 4 bases and J by 2 bases, and 13 bases separated the two germline ends. The whole variable domain, filled in from reference TRBV5-1 and TRBJ1-3, reads KAGVTQTPRYLIKTRGQQVTLSCSPISGHRSVSWYQQTPGQGLQFLFEYFSETQRNKGNFPGRFSGRQFSNSRSEMNVSTLELGDSALYLCASSAGTHAGNTIYFGEGSWLTVV.

The rearrangement links TRBV2 to TRBJ1-4; tentative D call: TRBD1 (6 bases). The CDR3 sequence is 14 residues long. Trimming left V 7 bases short and J 8 bases short, with 17 bases between. Germline V gene data show CDR1 as SNHLY and CDR2 as FYNNEI. CDR3 in amino acids: CASNKDSYLEKLFF. CDR3 nucleotides: TGTGCCAGCAACAAGGACAGCTATTTAGAAAAACTGTTTTTT. The variable domain in full, with the rest retrieved from reference TRBV2 and TRBJ1-4, is EPEVTQTPSHQVTQMGQEVILRCVPISNHLYFYWYRQILGQKVEFLVSFYNNEISEKSEIFDDQFSVERPDGSNFTLKIRSTKLEDSAMYFCASNKDSYLEKLFFGSGTQLSVL.

This chain connects TRBV10-2 to TRBJ2-5; D gene uncertain. Germline CDR1 WSHSY, CDR2 SAAADI. V lost 0 bases, J lost 5 bases, and 7 bases lay in between. This CDR3 has 13 residues. CDR3 sequence: CASSESPVETQYF. The DNA of the CDR3 is TGCGCCAGCAGTGAGTCTCCCGTGGAGACCCAGTACTTC.

V usage is TRBV11-2 and J usage is TRBJ2-1; TRBD1 matches at 7 bases. The germline V gene has CDR1 SGHAT and CDR2 FQNNGV. This CDR3 contains 17 residues. V trimming: 2 bases; J trimming: 4 bases; junction bases outside the gene matches: 11. The CDR3 is CASSLRAIGGPYNEQFF. CDR3 DNA sequence: TGTGCCAGCAGCTTAAGGGCTATAGGGGGCCCATACAATGAGCAGTTCTTC.